The source of this T cell receptor beta chain is a study of cytomegalovirus exposure and HLA in healthy donors (dated by TCRdb to between 2016 and 2019). Concerning the study at large: An earlier analysis of 587 of the donors reported 276 Gb of sequence data and 90 million to 120 million unique TCR beta sequences obtained from about 170 million T cells. Approximately 310 gigabases of sequencing data and around 90 million unique TCR sequences made up an early release that covered over 550 HLA-typed donors. Of the roughly 400 genotyped donors, approximately 83% fell in the genetic ancestry cluster associated with self-reported Caucasian donors. The study was designed to test whether signatures of past pathogen exposure could be identified by cataloging public T cell receptors. Using immunosequencing, the study profiled T cell repertoires from about 610 subjects and related those repertoires to cytomegalovirus serostatus. In addition to the first cohort of 666 subjects, a separate validation cohort of 120 different subjects was used. To predict cytomegalovirus infection status, the study combined high-throughput TCR immunosequencing, statistical association of individual TCRs with disease status, and machine learning. To study patterns of TCR occurrence, a later analysis re-analyzed previously published TCR beta repertoires from 600 to 750 donors and added high-resolution HLA genotyping. The later analysis used no new phenotypic data to find candidate immune exposures, relying instead on TCR beta sequences and their occurrence across donors. To decide whether each TCR beta V gene segment behaved as functional or pseudogenic, an earlier analysis of some 580 of the donors relied on high-throughput TCR beta sequencing. Donor age, sex, ethnicity and CMV serostatus were compiled alongside the repertoire data. Genome-wide SNP genotypes for about 65% of the roughly 700 donors were used in a later genetic analysis, which treated that subset as a discovery cohort. Every repertoire in the discovery cohort had been generated on one and the same sequencing platform. Both class I and class II loci were covered by HLA typing, at four-digit resolution. Typing coverage differed by locus: A, B, C, DRB1 and DQB1 were typed in roughly 620-640 donors, DQA1 in 500 to 550, DPA1 in roughly 590, and DPB1 in just under 490. Because of strong linkage in the cohort, five DR-DQ haplotypes were treated as single units for association and clustering. Among a few hundred genotyped donors of the cohort, an average of around 240,000 unique TCR beta nucleotide sequences were sequenced per donor, around a sixth of them non-productive. Here is what the overall study found, with its caveats: V-gene and J-gene trimming of TCR beta chains was associated with a missense DCLRE1C variant in a later genetic analysis, and the association was replicated in an independent cohort. A cluster of highly shared sequence variants was judged likely to represent a technical artifact of the sequencing pipeline. A further reported finding was that TCR beta sequences accurately predicted the HLA-A and HLA-B alleles for most subjects in the first cohort. The authors suggested that the approach could potentially be generalized to other disease states and immunological phenotypes. The only immune exposure information available for the cohort was CMV serostatus. Broadly in line with IMGT annotations, most TCR beta V segments showed up in productive rearrangements about 90% or about 30% of the time in an earlier analysis of 587 of the donors. In the study, approximately 160 TCR beta chains were listed as associated with cytomegalovirus. The cohort was sequenced for TCR beta chains only, and without alpha or paired-chain data the features that could be detected were limited. Because the 87-base-pair reads could not distinguish some IMGT-functional V segments, including TRBV6-2 and TRBV6-3, those segments were excluded. In a later genetic analysis, fewer N-insertions in productive TCRs were reported among donors in an Asian-associated ancestry cluster than the roughly 640-donor mean. In a later analysis, 16,951 TCR beta sequences were associated with specific HLA alleles at a false discovery rate of 0.05. Assigning TCR associations to individual alleles was difficult when HLA alleles, especially DR and DQ, strongly co-occurred. Compared with equally common non-associated chains, HLA-associated TCR beta chains in a later analysis were more clonally expanded and had lower generation probabilities. According to a later analysis, TCR association rates differed among HLA loci, with DRB1 alleles showing the most associated TCRs and HLA-C alleles showing the fewest. Most TCR sequences were seen in very few donors, while some public TCRs were found in many individuals. Because counts were too low, seventeen rarely observed V segments, including chromosome 9 orphons, were excluded from the earlier analysis of about 500 of the donors. A few of the identified cytomegalovirus-associated TCR beta chains were confirmed in vitro to be specific for cytomegalovirus antigens. The presence/absence analyses assumed that sequencing depth was roughly uniform across donors, and that assumption may not be true. The classifier was reported to diagnose cytomegalovirus status with high specificity and sensitivity in both the original cohort and the validation cohort. Because some donors lacked HLA typing at each locus, the association tests relied only on the typed subset. A later analysis found that most CMV-associated TCR beta chains appeared HLA-restricted, with HLA associations seemingly driven largely by CMV exposure. Linkage disequilibrium might explain the correlated functional status among segregating V segments, but an unknown experimental factor could not be excluded. Several of the top co-occurrence clusters appeared to be linked to parvovirus B19, influenza, CMV and Epstein-Barr virus, according to a later analysis.

V has 0 bases trimmed and J has 4 bases trimmed; junction bases matching no gene number 5. The CDR3 runs 16 amino acids, cysteine and phenylalanine included. Only CDR3 DNA remains: 48 bases, in frame from the first base. CDR1 SNHLY and CDR2 FYNNEI are derived from the germline V gene. Libraries came from the immunoSEQ multiplex PCR assay. The multiplex PCR relied on a mix of 60 forward primers for TCR Vbeta segments and 13 reverse primers for TCR Jbeta segments. The CDR3 region of rearranged TCR beta genes was amplified from genomic DNA by a multiplex PCR assay. The Illumina HiSeq System was used to sequence the amplified TCR beta libraries as 87-base-pair reads. The authors processed their data as follows. In a later analysis, approximately 74 million unique TCR beta chains were counted across the 650 to 700 repertoires, and about 9.9 million of these chains were shared by at least two donors. To remove PCR and sequencing errors, raw reads were error-corrected and collapsed into unique sequences using a nearest-neighbor algorithm that merged closely related sequences. CDR3 sequences were aligned to IMGT reference sequences to assign V, D and J gene segments. For a sequence to be retained, a match of at least six nucleotides was required to both a V gene segment and a J gene segment. Rearrangements were classified as productive when the CDR3 lacked stop codons and remained in frame with V and J, and all other rearrangements were classified as non-productive. Following IMGT convention, CDR3 was defined as the stretch from the second conserved V-encoded cysteine up to the conserved J-encoded phenylalanine. The earlier analysis of 550 to 650 of the donors excluded any sequence lacking an unambiguous match to a single V gene segment. An earlier analysis of 587 of the donors called V segments functional above 56.7% productive rearrangements and segregating when the between-donor standard deviation exceeded 5%. A statistical classification framework was built to diagnose cytomegalovirus status from the catalog of TCR beta chain sequences. V and J gene assignment, in a later analysis, came from comparing TCR nucleotide sequences with IMGT/GENE-DB human TR gene sequences. In a later analysis, CDR3 sequences and most-parsimonious VDJ recombination scenarios were assigned using the TCRdist pipeline. A later analysis defined each TCR beta chain by its CDR3 amino acid sequence plus V-gene family, and excluded reads lacking a unique V-gene family. To address suspected cross-contamination and a sequencing artifact, a later analysis removed 592 highly shared, low-generation-probability nucleotide sequences. In a later analysis, a clonal expansion index for each public chain was calculated from normalized within-repertoire ranks of inferred template counts. Generation probabilities in a later analysis came from a VDJ recombination model fitted to out-of-frame rearrangements, and those results were checked against IGoR. In a later analysis, TCR-TCR, TCR-HLA and TCR-CMV co-occurrence was scored with hypergeometric tests, and a repertoire-size bias correction was applied to TCR pairs. A later analysis estimated false discovery rates by permuting HLA or CMV assignments 20 times. In a later analysis, co-occurring TCRs were grouped using DBSCAN, and TCRdist sequence similarity was added for clustering within HLA-allele-positive subsets. Repertoires with fewer than 30,000 or more than 120,000 public chains were left out of co-occurrence clustering, as were five repertoires with anomalous nucleotide sharing. The table comes from immuneACCESS by way of TCRdb, which keeps in-frame sequences with V and J called. Part of the clones is missing from these tables; in studies checked, under half for an unresolved V gene and the rest for unknown reasons. V, J and clone size reflect that table, while D and trimming were determined from the DNA. The sample contains over 150,000 clones, roughly 83% of them found a single time. In total, the top ten clones hold more than 0.35% of the sample.

This clone has more than one count but fewer than ten. The target of this receptor is not known. No per-base quality is available; no much larger clone lies one base away. The cohort was made up of several hundred healthy bone marrow donors. At the time of sampling, every cohort member was nominally healthy, though immune exposures that went unrecorded were likely present. The donor was CMV seronegative and belonged to the group of several hundred seronegative cohort members. Every donor gave a peripheral blood sample, and the peripheral blood mononuclear cells from that sample were used for TCR beta sequencing. Genomic DNA was extracted from the blood cell samples with the Qiagen DNeasy Blood Extraction Kit.

This TCR was sampled from a boy younger than 10 in good health and CMV-seronegative. The rearranged chain carries TRBV2 and TRBJ2-1, and 8 junctional nucleotides match TRBD2. Sequenced: PBMCs. At the DNA level, the sequence is TGTGCCAGCAGTGAAGCGCCACGGGGGGGGTACAATGAGCAGTTCTTC. Protein translation: CASSEAPRGGYNEQFF.